This T cell receptor (beta chain) is drawn from a study of CD8 T cells in ankylosing spondylitis. General study points: Disease-linked clones were CD8+ and relatively rare in peripheral blood. Earlier studies detected some motif variants in reactive arthritis synovial fluid and blood. Characteristic, it appeared, of ankylosing spondylitis blood was a TCR beta motif of about eight highly homologous variants. The study looked at matched synovial fluid samples from ankylosing spondylitis patients. Disease-linked clones were reported to be significantly enriched there.

TCRdb analysed the 5' RACE reads with MiXCR anew, one entry per CDR3 protein. The sample has under 450,000 distinct CDR3 sequences; 15% to 20% are singletons. This clonotype was counted only a few times. Its antigen is as yet unknown. This receptor was taken from a male donor with ankylosing spondylitis. The material sequenced was blood, either unsorted or a sorted T cell fraction (not recorded which).

The CDR3 loop reads CSAIDRGPSYNEQFF. CDR3 nucleotide sequence: TGCAGTGCTATCGACAGGGGCCCTTCCTACAATGAGCAGTTCTTC. The chain joins TRBV20-1 to TRBJ2-1; 8 bases match TRBD1. Trimming removed 4 bases from V and 1 base from J; junction bases left unmatched: 6. The CDR3 contains 15 residues. Germline CDR1 DFQATT, CDR2 SNEGSKA (reference sequence).